The 25 T cell receptor beta chains reported below all come from one sample, sequenced in a study of shared clonotypes between healthy human individuals. Libraries were prepared by immunoSEQ multiplex PCR; TCRdb keeps only in-frame clonotypes and omits some of them. The table includes roughly 2,000,000 clones, around 93% detected once. Positively selected for CCR7, the CD45RO-negative cells used as naive CD8 cells excluded terminally differentiated effector memory CD45RA+ cells. The specimen was naive CD8+ T cells from PBMCs. The receptor source for this set is a young man in good health. Some clones in this sample may be carry-over from other donors' samples.

The chain carries TRBV28 and TRBJ2-7, with D possibly called TRBD1 or TRBD2 (7 bases each). Germline V gene data show CDR1 as MDHEN and CDR2 as SYDVKM. Trimming pared 5 bases from V and 3 bases from J, leaving 14 bases between. The CDR3 contains 14 residues. This chain's CDR3 is CASSQTGRVYEQYF. CDR3 in DNA: TGTGCCAGCAGTCAGACAGGGAGGGTCTACGAGCAGTACTTC.

V and J are TRBV11-3 and TRBJ2-7, with D tentatively TRBD1 (6 bases). The CDR3 runs to 14 residues. Trimming took 0 bases from V and 6 from J, leaving 12 bases between them. CDR1 and CDR2 (germline): SGHNT, YENEEA. Written as DNA, the CDR3 is TGTGCCAGCAGCTTAGAGTCCAGGGGTGGCGAGCAGTACTTC. Translated: CASSLESRGGEQYF.

The CDR3 DNA reads TGTGCCAGCCGGGAAAGGGGCGAGCAGTACTTC. Its protein is CASRERGEQYF. The chain carries TRBV27 and TRBJ2-7; D is possibly TRBD1 or TRBD2 (5 bases each). The length of the CDR3 is 11 residues. Germline CDR1 reads MNHEY; CDR2 reads SMNVEV (reference sequence). Trimming took 8 bases from V and 6 from J, leaving 11 bases between them.

Concerning this clone itself: Other DNA sequences in the same sample also yield this CDR3. V gene TRBV7-8 combines with J gene TRBJ1-2; tentative D call: TRBD1 (6 bases). The CDR3 has 13 residues. Germline V gene sequence: CDR1 SGHVS, CDR2 FQNEAQ. Trimming removed 1 base from V and 5 bases from J, with 8 bases in between. The DNA of the CDR3 is TGTGCCAGCAGCTTAGGGGGGCCATATGGCTACACCTTC. Its translation: CASSLGGPYGYTF.

The rearrangement uses TRBV30 and TRBJ2-7; tentative D call: TRBD1 (5 bases). This CDR3 has 16 amino acids. Deletions cut 0 bases from V and 3 bases from J, with 18 bases between. Germline V gene data show CDR1 as GTSNPN and CDR2 as SVGIG (reference sequence). The CDR3 here is CAWSVQWGRAGYEQYF. The CDR3 DNA sequence: TGTGCCTGGAGTGTACAGTGGGGCAGGGCTGGCTACGAGCAGTACTTC.

J is TRBJ2-5 and V is TRBV30; D may match TRBD1 or TRBD2 (5 bases each). TRBJ2-7 matches the DNA end more closely, so the J call is doubtful. Germline CDR1 and CDR2: GTSNPN and SVGIG (reference sequence). The CDR3 contains 12 residues. The CDR3: CAWAWGTYEQYF. DNA for the CDR3: TGTGCCTGGGCTTGGGGGACCTACGAGCAGTACTTC.

This chain links TRBV7-6 with TRBJ2-6; D gene uncertain. There are 15 residues in the CDR3. V lost 0 bases to trimming and J lost 2 bases, with 5 bases between them. Germline-derived CDR1 and CDR2 are SGHVS and FNYEAQ. The CDR3 sequence: CASSLAFTGANVLTF. In DNA form, the CDR3 reads TGTGCCAGCAGCTTAGCGTTTACTGGGGCCAACGTCCTGACTTTC.

In DNA form, the CDR3 reads TGTGCCAGCAGCTTAGATCCGTCTAGCGGATCTTACAATGAGCAGTTCTTC. Protein: CASSLDPSSGSYNEQFF. J is TRBJ2-1 and V is TRBV11-1, with TRBD2 matching over 7 bases. The CDR3 covers 17 residues. From germline, CDR1 is SGHAT and CDR2 FQDESV (reference sequence). V lost 1 base and J lost 4; bases outside the gene matches: 10.

The chain carries TRBV19 and TRBJ2-1, with D possibly TRBD1 on 5 matching bases. The CDR3 loop spans 13 amino acids. Germline loops: CDR1 LNHDA, CDR2 SQIVND (reference sequence). Trimming pared 9 bases from V and 4 bases from J, leaving 13 bases between. CDR3 in amino acids: CASRESLYNEQFF. Written as DNA, the CDR3 is TGTGCCAGCAGGGAAAGTCTTTACAATGAGCAGTTCTTC. Supplemented by reference TRBV19 and TRBJ2-1, the full variable domain reads DGGITQSPKYLFRKEGQNVTLSCEQNLNHDAMYWYRQDPGQGLRLIYYSQIVNDFQKGDIAEGYSVSREKKESFPLTVTSAQKNPTAFYLCASRESLYNEQFFGPGTRLTVL.

The chain carries TRBV7-9 and TRBJ1-2; D gene ambiguous. This CDR3 spans 15 amino acids. Germline values: CDR1 SEHNR, CDR2 FQNEAQ (reference sequence). The V gene lost 5 bases and the J gene lost 4 bases, with 17 bases spanning the gap. The CDR3 loop reads CASSRGDAFTYGYTF. CDR3 bases: TGTGCCAGCAGCCGAGGAGACGCGTTTACCTATGGCTACACCTTC.

V gene TRBV21-1 combines with J gene TRBJ2-1; the table gives TRBD2 as D, unverified against the DNA. TRBV21-1 is flagged as a pseudogene. The CDR3 extends over 17 amino acids. DNA of the CDR3: TGTGCCAGCAGCAAAGTGCTAGCGCCCTTAGTCTACAATGAGCAGTTCTTC. Translated: CASSKVLAPLVYNEQFF.

V gene TRBV11-2 combines with J gene TRBJ2-7; TRBD2 is a possible D gene (5 bases). CDR3 size: 17 residues. V was clipped by 0 bases and J by 0 bases, with 15 bases between them. Per germline, CDR1 SGHAT and CDR2 FQNNGV. This CDR3 reads CASSLDRRRGGSYEQYF. The CDR3 DNA is TGTGCCAGCAGCTTAGATAGGAGGCGTGGCGGCTCCTACGAGCAGTACTTC.

This sequence joins TRBV6-6 and TRBJ1-1; 7 positions agree with TRBD1. The germline V gene has CDR1 MNHNY and CDR2 SVGAGI (reference sequence). V shed 6 bases and J 7 bases; nucleotides not matched to a gene: 2. CDR3 size: 11 residues. CDR3 loop: CASRTGNEAFF. Here the CDR3 DNA reads TGTGCCAGCAGGACAGGGAATGAAGCTTTCTTT.

This chain uses TRBV27 with TRBJ2-5, with D tentatively TRBD1 or TRBD2 (8 bases each). The CDR3 totals 18 residues. Per the germline V gene, CDR1 is MNHEY and CDR2 is SMNVEV (reference sequence). V lost 0 bases to trimming and J lost 2 bases, with 19 bases between them. Here the CDR3 reads CASSLSRGSGTGQETQYF. CDR3 DNA: TGTGCCAGCAGTTTATCGAGGGGTAGCGGGACAGGACAAGAGACCCAGTACTTC.

The V gene is TRBV7-8, the J gene TRBJ2-2; D is uncertain. Germline V gives CDR1 SGHVS, CDR2 FQNEAQ. The V and J ends lost 5 bases and 4 bases respectively, with 14 bases between them. The CDR3 has 15 residues. CDR3 bases: TGTGCCAGCAGCACCACAATAGGAGCCACCGGGGAGCTGTTTTTT. This sequence encodes CASSTTIGATGELFF.

This clone was seen only a few times. This chain connects TRBV19 to TRBJ2-7; 7 bases are a match to TRBD1. Germline V lookup: CDR1 LNHDA, CDR2 SQIVND (reference sequence). The CDR3 is 14 residues long. The trim removed 3 bases at V and 3 bases at J, leaving 5 bases unmatched. The CDR3 DNA follows: TGTGCCAGTAGTATGGGCAGGGGGTACTACGAGCAGTACTTC. It codes for CASSMGRGYYEQYF. The full variable domain, in which reference TRBV19 and TRBJ2-7 provide the parts outside the CDR3, is DGGITQSPKYLFRKEGQNVTLSCEQNLNHDAMYWYRQDPGQGLRLIYYSQIVNDFQKGDIAEGYSVSREKKESFPLTVTSAQKNPTAFYLCASSMGRGYYEQYFGPGTRLTVT.

The chain employs TRBV5-4 and TRBJ2-7; TRBD2 aligns across 7 bases. CDR1 is SGHNT, CDR2 YYREEE, per germline (reference sequence). The CDR3 spans 16 residues. V trimming: 3 bases; J trimming: 7 bases; junction bases outside the gene matches: 16. The CDR3 coding sequence is TGTGCCAGCAGCTCCCGAGTTGGGCGGGAGTCTCGGGAGCAGTACTTC. It translates to CASSSRVGRESREQYF.

The CDR3 DNA sequence: TGCAGCGTTTTAGCGCTTTCTGGGGCCAACGTCCTGACTTTC. Its protein is CSVLALSGANVLTF. The chain couples TRBV29-1 to TRBJ2-6; D perhaps matches TRBD2 (5 bases). Germline V gene sequence: CDR1 SQVTM, CDR2 ANQGSEA. The CDR3 totals 14 residues. Trimming took 5 bases from V and 1 from J, leaving 9 bases between them.

The genes are TRBV4-3 and TRBJ1-6; D perhaps matches TRBD1 (5 bases). The CDR3 runs to 15 residues. The V gene's germline CDR1 is LGHNA and CDR2 YSLEER. The ends were cut back, 1 base at V and 7 bases at J, with 11 bases in the middle. Written as DNA, the CDR3 is TGCGCCAGCAGCCAAGGGGGGACCACCAATTCACCCCTCCACTTT. It encodes CASSQGGTTNSPLHF.

The chain is built from TRBV7-9 and TRBJ2-2; 14 bases fit TRBD2. With V trimmed by 4 bases and J by 4 bases, 5 bases remained unmatched. The CDR3 sequence is 17 residues long. Looked up from germline, CDR1 is SEHNR and CDR2 is FQNEAQ (reference sequence). The CDR3 DNA reads as TGTGCCAGCAGCTGGACTAGCGGGAGGACGGGCACCGGGGAGCTGTTTTTT. Its translation: CASSWTSGRTGTGELFF.

The rearrangement uses TRBV6-6 and TRBJ2-7; D is unclear. The germline gives CDR1 MNHNY, CDR2 SVGAGI (reference sequence). The CDR3 spans 11 residues. The ends were cut back, 4 bases at V and 5 bases at J, with 6 bases in the middle. CDR3: CASSSSHEQYF. DNA for the CDR3: TGTGCCAGCAGTTCCAGCCACGAGCAGTACTTC.

The rearrangement joins TRBV4-3 to TRBJ1-5, with 8 bases matching TRBD1. The CDR3 is 16 amino acids. Germline V CDR1 and CDR2: LGHNA, YSLEER. V shed 2 bases and J 2 bases; nucleotides not matched to a gene: 5. CDR3 nucleotide sequence: TGCGCCAGCAGCCAAAACCTGGACAGGGGCAATCAGCCCCAGCATTTT. This gives the protein CASSQNLDRGNQPQHF.

This chain uses TRBV2 with TRBJ2-1, with D possibly TRBD2 on 5 matching bases. The CDR3 is 16 residues long. In germline, CDR1 is SNHLY, CDR2 FYNNEI. V lost 2 bases and J 0 bases, leaving 11 bases between the germline ends. The CDR3, as DNA: TGTGCCAGCAGTGAATTTGAAGGGAGCTCCTACAATGAGCAGTTCTTC. Protein sequence: CASSEFEGSSYNEQFF.

Concerning this clone itself: This specimen includes other DNA sequences encoding the same CDR3. Written as DNA, the CDR3 is TGTGCCAGCAGCGTAGTGCAGGGACTGAACACTGAAGCTTTCTTT. Protein: CASSVVQGLNTEAFF. The V call is TRBV9, the J call TRBJ1-1; a possible D gene is TRBD1 (5 bases). Trimming left V 0 bases short and J 0 bases short, with 9 bases between. The CDR3 is 15 amino acids. Germline V CDR1 and CDR2: SGDLS, YYNGEE. The full variable domain, with the rest looked up from reference TRBV9 and TRBJ1-1, is DSGVTQTPKHLITATGQRVTLRCSPRSGDLSVYWYQQSLDQGLQFLIQYYNGEERAKGNILERFSAQQFPDLHSELNLSSLELGDSALYFCASSVVQGLNTEAFFGQGTRLTVV.

The chain employs TRBV27 and TRBJ2-3; D is unresolved. Germline V gene sequence: CDR1 MNHEY, CDR2 SMNVEV (reference sequence). CDR3 length: 14 amino acids. The ends were cut back, 0 bases at V and 4 bases at J, with 8 bases in the middle. CDR3 bases: TGTGCCAGCAGTTTATCAGGGTTTGCAGATACGCAGTATTTT. Translating it yields CASSLSGFADTQYF.